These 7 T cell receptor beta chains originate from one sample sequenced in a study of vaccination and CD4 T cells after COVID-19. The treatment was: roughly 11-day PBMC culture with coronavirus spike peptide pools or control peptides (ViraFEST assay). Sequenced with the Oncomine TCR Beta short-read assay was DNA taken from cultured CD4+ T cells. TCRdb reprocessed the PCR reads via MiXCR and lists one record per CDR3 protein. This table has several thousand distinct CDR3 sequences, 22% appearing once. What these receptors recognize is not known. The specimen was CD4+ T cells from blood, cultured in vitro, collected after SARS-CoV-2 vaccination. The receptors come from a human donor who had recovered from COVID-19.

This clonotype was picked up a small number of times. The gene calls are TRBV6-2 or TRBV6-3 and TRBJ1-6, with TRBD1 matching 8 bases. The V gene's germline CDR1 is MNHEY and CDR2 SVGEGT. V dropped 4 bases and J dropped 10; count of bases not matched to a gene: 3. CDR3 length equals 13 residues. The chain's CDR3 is CASSWDRYSPLHF. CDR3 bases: TGTGCCAGCAGTTGGGACAGGTACTCACCCCTCCACTTT.

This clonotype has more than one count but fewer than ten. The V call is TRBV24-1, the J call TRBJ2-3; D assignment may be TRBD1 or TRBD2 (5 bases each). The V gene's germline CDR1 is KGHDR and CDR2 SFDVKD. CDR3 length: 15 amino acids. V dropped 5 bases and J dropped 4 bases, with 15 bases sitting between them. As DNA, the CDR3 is TGTGCCACCAGTGTGTCTGGGGGAAGGGCAGATACGCAGTATTTT. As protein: CATSVSGGRADTQYF.

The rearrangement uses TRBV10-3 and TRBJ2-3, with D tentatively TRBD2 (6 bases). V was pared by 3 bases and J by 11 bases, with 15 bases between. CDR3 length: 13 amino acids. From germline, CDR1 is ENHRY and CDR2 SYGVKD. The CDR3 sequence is CAISDPPGAMQYF. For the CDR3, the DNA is TGTGCCATCAGTGACCCTCCGGGAGCAATGCAGTATTTT.

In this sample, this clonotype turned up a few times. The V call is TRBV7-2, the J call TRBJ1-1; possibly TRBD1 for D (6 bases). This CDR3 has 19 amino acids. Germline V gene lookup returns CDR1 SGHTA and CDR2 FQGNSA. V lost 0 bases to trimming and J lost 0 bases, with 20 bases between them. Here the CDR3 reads CASSLAPAPTGPVNTEAFF. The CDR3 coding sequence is TGTGCCAGCAGCTTAGCACCTGCCCCTACAGGGCCCGTGAACACTGAAGCTTTCTTT. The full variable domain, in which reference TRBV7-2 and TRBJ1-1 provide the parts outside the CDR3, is GAGVSQSPSNKVTEKGKDVELRCDPISGHTALYWYRQSLGQGLEFLIYFQGNSAPDKSGLPSDRFSAERTGGSVSTLTIQRTQQEDSAVYLCASSLAPAPTGPVNTEAFFGQGTRLTVV.

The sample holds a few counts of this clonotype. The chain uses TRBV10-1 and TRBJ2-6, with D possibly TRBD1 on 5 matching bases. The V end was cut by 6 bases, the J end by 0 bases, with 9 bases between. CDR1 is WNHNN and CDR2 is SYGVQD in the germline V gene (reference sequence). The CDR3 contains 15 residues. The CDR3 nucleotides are TGCGCCAGCAGCCGTCAGGGCTCTGGGGCCAACGTCCTGACTTTC. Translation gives CASSRQGSGANVLTF.

CDR3 in DNA: TGTGCCACCGCTAGACGCACCGGGGAGCTGTTTTTT. Translated, it gives CATARRTGELFF. This chain uses TRBV24-1 with TRBJ2-2; D remains ambiguous. The CDR3 has 12 residues. V was trimmed by 9 bases and J by 4 bases, leaving 8 bases between them. Germline loops: CDR1 KGHDR, CDR2 SFDVKD.

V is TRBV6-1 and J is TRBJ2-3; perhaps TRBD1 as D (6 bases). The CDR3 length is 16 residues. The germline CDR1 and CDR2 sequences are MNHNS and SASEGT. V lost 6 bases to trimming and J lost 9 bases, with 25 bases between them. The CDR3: CASSQTWGQGKGTQYF. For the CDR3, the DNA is TGTGCCAGCAGCCAAACGTGGGGACAAGGGAAGGGGACGCAGTATTTT.